This TCR beta chain is drawn from a study of identical twins. Findings of the study overall: Interpretation of the results relied on cross-sectional statistical analysis and not on following the same donors. Where out-of-frame alpha sequences were twin-shared, they showed excess low generation probability.

On this clonotype: Its antigen is not identified.

CDR3 length: 18 amino acids. The V gene end was trimmed by 5 bases and the J gene end by 4 bases; junction bases not matched to a gene: 11. Germline V gives CDR1 MNHNS, CDR2 SASEGT. Every sampled donor was Caucasian and healthy. A single record per CDR3 protein comes from TCRdb applying MiXCR to the 5' RACE reads. The profile shows more than 650,000 distinct CDR3 sequences, approximately 6% of them singletons. The sequenced material came from naive T cells sorted from blood. J is TRBJ2-1 and V is TRBV6-1, with TRBD2 matching 13 bases. The origin of this receptor is a man younger than 35 in good health. The CDR3 region is CASSTYGLAGVSYNEQFF. The CDR3 region has the DNA TGTGCCAGCAGTACCTACGGACTAGCGGGAGTTTCGTACAATGAGCAGTTCTTC.